This T cell receptor beta chain originates from a study of blood T cells in healthy people across ages. Study-level findings and limits: Comparison with aged donors showed that long-lived donors had more naive CD4+ cells and higher diversity.

With termini counted, the CDR3 has 11 amino acids. From germline, CDR1 is MNHEY and CDR2 SVGEGT. Comments on this clonotype: Its antigen remains unknown. Likely a read error: the CDR3 ends without its conserved phenylalanine or tryptophan. It is unclear where the CDR3 begins or ends on the DNA, so no DNA is shown, and the CDR3 is as TCRdb lists it.

The use of a sample-barcoded 5' primer and a J-beta primer mix characterized a second PCR of roughly 6 to 11 cycles. TCRdb ran MiXCR on the 5' RACE reads and lists one entry per CDR3 protein. Seen here are roughly 570,000 distinct CDR3 sequences, approximately 25% observed once, and the top ten hold about a fifth. This clonotype was sampled from a woman in her 70s in good health. Sequencing was performed on blood. The chain has TRBV6-2 or TRBV6-3 and TRBJ2-5; the D call TRBD1 from the table was never checked on the DNA. The CDR3 sequence: CASSRDRVPYI.